In this sample, the clone carrying this T cell receptor (beta chain) turned up a few times. CDR1 SEHNR and CDR2 FQNEAQ come from the germline V gene (reference sequence). The CDR3 loop spans 15 amino acids. Trimming removed 10 bases at V and 1 base at J, with 18 bases between. This entry belongs to a study of T cells after yellow fever vaccination. Each CDR3 protein is one row after TCRdb ran MiXCR on the 5' RACE reads. The sample shows about 360,000 distinct CDR3 sequences, about 6% of them seen only once. This material consisted of PBMCs, taken 5 days after the yellow fever booster vaccination. This chain connects TRBV7-9 to TRBJ2-3; a weak D match, TRBD2 (6 bases). The clonotype was recovered from a man younger than 40 who received the YFV17D yellow fever vaccine. The CDR3 sequence: CANEGPSGRTDTQYF. Here the CDR3 DNA reads TGTGCCAACGAGGGGCCCAGCGGGCGCACAGATACGCAGTATTTT.